The 7 T cell receptor beta chains below come from one sample, sequenced in a study of beta chain features in type 1 diabetes (dated by TCRdb to 2017 to 2018). Libraries were constructed by the immunoSEQ multiplex PCR assay. The entire isolated RNA was reverse transcribed using the High Capacity cDNA Reverse Transcription Kit, and thus expressed TCRB transcripts were sequenced. Sourced from immuneACCESS, this table was stored by TCRdb with only in-frame sequences that have V and J called. A share of the clones is absent; for the studies checked, an unresolved V gene accounts for under half, and the remainder has no known explanation. Across this sample there are hundreds of thousands of clones, with about a sixth seen only once. The top ten constitute roughly 0.098% of the sample. Sequenced sample: naive CD4+ T cells from blood. This specimen's cell subset or site label, per the study, means: true naive CD4+ T cells. The origin of the receptors is a man aged 18 to 30 in good health.

This clone was recorded a few times. The rearrangement joins TRBV5-1 to TRBJ2-2, with D perhaps TRBD1 (6 bases). The CDR3 totals 15 residues. Germline CDR1 is SGHRS and CDR2 is YFSETQ. V was pared by 1 base and J by 1 base, with 8 bases between. DNA of the CDR3: TGCGCCAGCAGCTTGACAGGGAAGAACACCGGGGAGCTGTTTTTT. Its translation: CASSLTGKNTGELFF.

The CDR3: CASSYLQDNSPLHF. The CDR3 DNA reads TGTGCCAGCAGTTACCTACAGGATAATTCACCCCTCCACTTT. V usage is TRBV6-6 and J usage is TRBJ1-6, with D maybe TRBD1 (5 bases). The V end lost 2 bases, the J end lost 5 bases, and 7 bases lay between the germline ends. CDR1 and CDR2 (germline): MNHNY, SVGAGI (reference sequence). The length of the CDR3 is 14 residues.

With respect to this clone: The same CDR3 is also encoded by other DNA sequences in this sample. The V call is TRBV28, the J call TRBJ1-2; the D gene is possibly TRBD1 (5 bases). Germline CDR1 MDHEN, CDR2 SYDVKM. The CDR3 contains 12 residues. Trimming cost V 4 bases and J 8 bases, with 11 bases left between them. The CDR3 reads CASSSSGYGYTF. The CDR3 region has the DNA TGTGCCAGCAGTTCCTCAGGGTACGGCTACACCTTC.

This clone was observed a handful of times. This chain connects TRBV10-3 to TRBJ1-1; 7 bases are a match to TRBD1. Germline V gene lookup returns CDR1 ENHRY and CDR2 SYGVKD. Trimming cost V 6 bases and J 1 base; bases outside gene matches: 8. The CDR3 runs 15 residues. The CDR3 DNA sequence: TGTGCCATCAGCCCTTCGACAGGGCCGAACACTGAAGCTTTCTTT. Its protein product is CAISPSTGPNTEAFF.

This sequence joins TRBV29-1 and TRBJ2-5; 7 bases align to TRBD1. The end of the DNA fits TRBJ2-7 better, so the J call may be wrong. The CDR3 runs to 15 residues. Per the germline V gene, CDR1 is SQVTM and CDR2 is ANQGSEA. CDR3 DNA sequence: TGCAGCGTTACCACTGTCGACAGGGACTCCTACGAGCAGTACTTC. Amino acid sequence: CSVTTVDRDSYEQYF.

The J gene is TRBJ2-7, the V gene TRBV6-5; D unresolved. Trimming cost V 2 bases and J 1 base, with 12 bases left between them. Germline V gives CDR1 MNHEY, CDR2 SVGAGI. This CDR3 region has 15 residues. CDR3 in DNA: TGTGCCAGCAGTTACGGGGAAGTAGGATCCTACGAGCAGTACTTC. Protein: CASSYGEVGSYEQYF.

Concerning this clone itself: Relative to the germline gene, one junction end is altered; a read error may explain this. The chain employs TRBV5-1 and TRBJ2-5; 7 nucleotides line up with TRBD1. This CDR3 has 13 amino acids. From germline, CDR1 is SGHRS and CDR2 YFSETQ. In DNA form, the CDR3 reads TGCGCCAGCGGCTTGGGACAGTCAGAGACCCAGTACTTC. Protein product: CASGLGQSETQYF. The full variable domain, in which reference TRBV5-1 and TRBJ2-5 provide the parts outside the CDR3, is KAGVTQTPRYLIKTRGQQVTLSCSPISGHRSVSWYQQTPGQGLQFLFEYFSETQRNKGNFPGRFSGRQFSNSRSEMNVSTLELGDSALYLCASGLGQSETQYFGPGTRLLVL.